Presented here are 12 T cell receptor beta chains from one specimen sequenced in a study of response to subunit inactivated influenza vaccine. TCRdb redid the calling of the RT-PCR reads with MiXCR, one entry per CDR3 protein. Altogether about 650,000 distinct CDR3 sequences are present, less than 15% being singletons, with the ten largest covering approximately 7.6%. Sequencing used PBMCs from blood, obtained roughly 2 weeks before vaccination. Every receptor here comes from a man aged 45-60 years who received an inactivated influenza vaccine.

The V and J genes are TRBV13 and TRBJ2-1, with TRBD1 matching over 7 bases. The V and J ends lost 5 bases and 6 bases, in that order; junction bases with no gene match: 7. The CDR3 contains 14 residues. Germline-derived CDR1 and CDR2 are PRHDT and FYEKMQ (reference sequence). Written as DNA, the CDR3 is TGTGCCAGCAGCGTGCAGACAGGGATCAATGAGCAGTTCTTC. It codes for CASSVQTGINEQFF.

This rearrangement joins TRBV7-9 to TRBJ2-7; 8 bases line up with TRBD1. With V trimmed by 0 bases and J by 2 bases, 6 bases remained unmatched. Germline V gene data show CDR1 as SEHNR and CDR2 as FQNEAQ (reference sequence). The CDR3 runs 16 residues. CDR3 residues: CASSLALGQGPYEQYF. The CDR3 bases are TGTGCCAGCAGCTTAGCATTAGGACAGGGTCCCTACGAGCAGTACTTC. Full variable domain (missing parts from reference TRBV7-9 and TRBJ2-7): DTGVSQNPRHKITKRGQNVTFRCDPISEHNRLYWYRQTLGQGPEFLTYFQNEAQLEKSRLLSDRFSAERPKGSFSTLEIQRTEQGDSAMYLCASSLALGQGPYEQYFGPGTRLTVT.

This clonotype was recorded a few times. The rearrangement links TRBV5-1 to TRBJ1-4; 9 bases line up with TRBD1. Per the germline V gene, CDR1 is SGHRS and CDR2 is YFSETQ. The CDR3 length is 15 residues. Trimming cost V 2 bases and J 3 bases; bases outside gene matches: 2. Here the CDR3 DNA reads TGCGCCAGCAGCTTACAGGGGGCGGCTAATGAAAAACTGTTTTTT. Protein product: CASSLQGAANEKLFF.

This clonotype was seen just once. The V and J genes are TRBV7-2 and TRBJ2-3, with D perhaps TRBD2 (5 bases). CDR3 length equals 14 residues. Between the trimmed V and J ends, which lost 6 bases and 2 bases, there was a span of 12 bases. The germline V gene encodes CDR1 SGHTA and CDR2 FQGNSA. The CDR3 region has the DNA TGTGCCAGCAGTCTAGCAAGGTTCACAGATACGCAGTATTTT. This gives the protein CASSLARFTDTQYF.

This chain uses TRBV5-1 with TRBJ1-4, with TRBD1 as a possible D gene (5 bases). The CDR3 extends over 15 amino acids. Between the trimmed V and J ends, which lost 4 bases and 8 bases, there was a span of 18 bases. The germline gives CDR1 SGHRS, CDR2 YFSETQ. CDR3 region: CASSAAGEPVEKLFF. Written as DNA, the CDR3 is TGCGCCAGCAGCGCCGCGGGGGAACCGGTCGAAAAACTGTTTTTT.

This clonotype was seen a few times. This chain uses TRBV14 with TRBJ2-1, with 14 bases aligning to TRBD2. The V and J ends lost 3 bases and 8 bases, in that order; junction bases with no gene match: 9. Germline V CDR1 and CDR2: SGHDN, FVKESK. This CDR3 has 17 residues. CDR3 nucleotides: TGTGCCAGCAGCCAGAGATTGGGACTAGCGGGAGTGGATGAGCAGTTCTTC. Translating gives CASSQRLGLAGVDEQFF.

The J gene is TRBJ1-2, the V gene TRBV6-5; TRBD1 matches at 9 bases. Germline V gives CDR1 MNHEY, CDR2 SVGAGI. Unmatched junction bases numbered 9, after V lost 2 bases and J lost 8 bases. The CDR3 has 15 residues. CDR3 residues: CASSYRGQGRPGYTF. The DNA of the CDR3 is TGTGCCAGCAGTTACCGGGGACAGGGCAGACCGGGCTACACCTTC.

The genes are TRBV29-1 and TRBJ2-6; 8 bases fit TRBD1. Trimming cost V 4 bases and J 3 bases; bases outside gene matches: 5. The CDR3 is 15 amino acids. From germline, CDR1 is SQVTM and CDR2 ANQGSEA. The CDR3 DNA reads as TGCAGCGTTGGAGGACAGGGAGGTGGGGCCAACGTCCTGACTTTC. Residues: CSVGGQGGGANVLTF.

In this sample, this clonotype turned up a few times. The rearrangement joins TRBV9 to TRBJ2-6; D is unclear. The ends were cut back, 4 bases at V and 0 bases at J, with 11 bases in the middle. The CDR3 has 16 residues. CDR1 is SGDLS, CDR2 YYNGEE, per germline. The CDR3 reads CASSPNTISGANVLTF. CDR3 coding DNA: TGTGCCAGCAGCCCAAACACGATCTCTGGGGCCAACGTCCTGACTTTC. Filled out from reference TRBV9 and TRBJ2-6, the complete variable domain reads DSGVTQTPKHLITATGQRVTLRCSPRSGDLSVYWYQQSLDQGLQFLIQYYNGEERAKGNILERFSAQQFPDLHSELNLSSLELGDSALYFCASSPNTISGANVLTFGAGSRLTVL.

This chain joins TRBV4-3 and TRBJ1-1; the D is unclear. CDR3 length equals 11 residues. V dropped 4 bases and J dropped 8 bases, with 8 bases sitting between them. Germline V gives CDR1 LGHNA, CDR2 YSLEER. CDR3 DNA sequence: TGCGCCAGCAGCCCGCGAAGGGAAGCTTTCTTT. Protein sequence: CASSPRREAFF.

V and J are TRBV6-5 and TRBJ2-5; TRBD1 is a possible D gene (6 bases). The ends were cut back, 4 bases at V and 4 bases at J, with 13 bases in the middle. The CDR3 covers 14 residues. Germline CDR1 is MNHEY and CDR2 is SVGAGI. The CDR3 nucleotides read TGTGCCAGCAGTTCACAGGGTGGTGGAGAGACCCAGTACTTC. Protein product: CASSSQGGGETQYF.

The genes are TRBV5-6 and TRBJ1-4; 7 bases are shared with TRBD1. Germline V lookup: CDR1 SGHDT, CDR2 YYEEEE. CDR3 length: 15 residues. V was clipped by 4 bases and J by 5 bases; unmatched bases: 8. In nucleotides, the CDR3 is TGTGCCAGCAGCCGAAGACAGGGACTAAATGAAAAACTGTTTTTT. Translating it yields CASSRRQGLNEKLFF.